This passage covers 19 T cell receptor beta chains from one sample sequenced in a study of T cell repertoires in cytomegalovirus infection. Which antigens these TCRs recognize remains unknown. TCRdb passed the reads through MiXCR, listing each CDR3 protein once. The sample consists of 700,000 to 850,000 distinct CDR3 sequences, less than 35% of them appearing once. Source: cultured CD8+ T cells from PBMCs, taken from culture after CMV antigen stimulation. Source of these receptors: a human donor in good health (CMV status not recorded). Some clones in this sample may be carry-over from other donors' samples.

This sequence joins TRBV6-5 and TRBJ1-2, with D uncertain. Germline V gene lookup returns CDR1 MNHEY and CDR2 SVGAGI. The CDR3 is made up of 15 amino acids. The V end was cut by 2 bases, the J end by 8 bases, with 18 bases between. CDR3 nucleotide sequence: TGTGCCAGCAGTTACCTACCCGACGTCCAGGAGGGCTACACCTTC. It specifies CASSYLPDVQEGYTF.

This clonotype was seen ten or more times. The V call is TRBV4-1, the J call TRBJ2-5, with a possible D match to TRBD2 (6 bases). The germline V gene encodes CDR1 MGHRA and CDR2 YSYEKL. CDR3 length equals 12 residues. Between the trimmed V and J ends, which lost 10 bases and 2 bases, there was a span of 11 bases. CDR3 in amino acids: CATRGLQETQYF. The CDR3 DNA is TGCGCCACCCGGGGACTTCAAGAGACCCAGTACTTC.

This clonotype was observed a few times. The chain has TRBV19 and TRBJ1-1; D call uncertain. The CDR3 is made up of 16 amino acids. Per germline, CDR1 LNHDA and CDR2 SQIVND (reference sequence). V dropped 6 bases and J dropped 1 base, with 18 bases sitting between them. The CDR3 nucleotides are TGTGCCAGTAGACCCGCCTGGGGAGGGAAGAACACTGAAGCTTTCTTT. It specifies CASRPAWGGKNTEAFF.

This clonotype was seen more than once but under ten times. V and J are TRBV19 and TRBJ2-2, with unresolved D. The CDR3 totals 14 residues. V was shortened by 11 bases and J by 0 bases, with 13 bases between the two germline ends. The V gene's germline CDR1 is LNHDA and CDR2 SQIVND (reference sequence). CDR3 region: CASVGPTNTGELFF. The CDR3 DNA sequence: TGTGCCTCCGTAGGGCCAACGAACACCGGGGAGCTGTTTTTT.

This clonotype was counted many times. This sequence joins TRBV29-1 and TRBJ1-1; D may be TRBD1 (6 bases). Germline-derived CDR1 and CDR2 are SQVTM and ANQGSEA. V lost 0 bases, J lost 7 bases, and 21 bases lay in between. The CDR3 spans 16 residues. In DNA form, the CDR3 reads TGCAGCGTTGAAGATAGGGGGGGCGCGATCTGGGTTGAAGCTTTCTTT. Protein product: CSVEDRGGAIWVEAFF.

The chain uses TRBV7-9 and TRBJ1-4; the match to TRBD1 covers 9 bases. The germline gives CDR1 SEHNR, CDR2 FQNEAQ (reference sequence). The CDR3 covers 17 residues. J was trimmed by 8 bases and V by 4 bases; bases with no gene match: 14. CDR3 DNA sequence: TGTGCCAGCAGCTCAGATATAACCGGGACAGGGCGCGAAAAACTGTTTTTT. It is translated as CASSSDITGTGREKLFF.

The genes are TRBV25-1 and TRBJ1-2; 8 bases align to TRBD1. Per the germline V gene, CDR1 is MGHDK and CDR2 is SYGVNS. Trimming at V came to 8 bases and at J to 3 bases, leaving 2 bases not matched to a gene. This CDR3 is 12 amino acids long. The chain's CDR3 is CASGQGDYGYTF. In nucleotides, the CDR3 is TGTGCCAGCGGACAGGGAGACTATGGCTACACCTTC.

This clonotype showed up just a few times. The gene calls are TRBV5-6 and TRBJ1-2; D unclear. V lost 4 bases, J lost 2 bases, and 3 bases lay in between. Germline-derived CDR1 and CDR2 are SGHDT and YYEEEE. The CDR3 extends over 11 amino acids. In DNA form, the CDR3 reads TGTGCCAGCAGCGCAAACTATGGCTACACCTTC. Its translation is CASSANYGYTF.

This clonotype was detected many times. V usage is TRBV7-9 and J usage is TRBJ1-2; 10 bases map to TRBD1. After removal of 3 bases from V and 4 bases from J, the junction contained 14 bases not matched to a gene. The CDR3 spans 18 residues. Looked up from germline, CDR1 is SEHNR and CDR2 is FQNEAQ (reference sequence). CDR3 in amino acids: CASSFYHTGTGDSYGYTF. CDR3 nucleotides: TGTGCCAGCAGCTTCTACCATACCGGGACAGGGGACTCCTATGGCTACACCTTC. The full variable domain, its missing parts supplied by reference TRBV7-9 and TRBJ1-2, is DTGVSQNPRHKITKRGQNVTFRCDPISEHNRLYWYRQTLGQGPEFLTYFQNEAQLEKSRLLSDRFSAERPKGSFSTLEIQRTEQGDSAMYLCASSFYHTGTGDSYGYTFGSGTRLTVV.

The J gene is TRBJ1-4, the V gene TRBV27, with TRBD1 identical over 7 bases. Germline V CDR1 and CDR2: MNHEY, SMNVEV (reference sequence). This CDR3 has 14 residues. J lost 8 bases, V lost 5 bases, and 8 bases had no gene match. The CDR3: CASSPTGDYEKLFF. CDR3 nucleotides: TGTGCCAGCAGTCCTACAGGGGATTACGAAAAACTGTTTTTT.

This rearrangement joins TRBV6-2 or TRBV6-3 to TRBJ2-3; 12 positions agree with TRBD2. V dropped 9 bases and J dropped 4; count of bases not matched to a gene: 8. Germline V gene lookup returns CDR1 MNHEY and CDR2 SVGEGT. The length of the CDR3 is 15 residues. CDR3 DNA sequence: TGTGCCAGTCTGACTAGCGGGGGACCGCCAGATACGCAGTATTTT. This sequence encodes CASLTSGGPPDTQYF.

This clonotype was seen repeatedly, ten times or more. The rearrangement uses TRBV12-3 or TRBV12-4 and TRBJ1-5; 7 nucleotides agree with TRBD1. V was clipped by 3 bases and J by 6 bases; unmatched bases: 8. The CDR3 covers 15 residues. In DNA, the CDR3 is TGTGCCAGCAGTTTTGGACGAGGGGGCTTTCAGCCCCAGCATTTT. Translation gives CASSFGRGGFQPQHF.

The rearrangement joins TRBV29-1 to TRBJ2-6; no firm D call. V was shortened by 3 bases and J by 0 bases, with 9 bases between the two germline ends. The germline V gene has CDR1 SQVTM and CDR2 ANQGSEA. This CDR3 has 15 amino acids. The CDR3 sequence is CSVELDHSGANVLTF. CDR3 nucleotide sequence: TGCAGCGTTGAGTTGGACCACTCTGGGGCCAACGTCCTGACTTTC.

The genes are TRBV28 and TRBJ1-6; a possible D gene is TRBD1 (5 bases). This CDR3 comprises 18 residues. Trimming removed 5 bases from V and 8 bases from J, with 25 bases in between. CDR1 MDHEN and CDR2 SYDVKM come from the germline V gene. CDR3 sequence (DNA): TGTGCCAGCAGTCTGCCAGGACACGGAAGGAGTAAGGATTCACCCCTCCACTTT. Amino acids: CASSLPGHGRSKDSPLHF. Combining the CDR3 with reference TRBV28 and TRBJ1-6 gives the whole variable domain DVKVTQSSRYLVKRTGEKVFLECVQDMDHENMFWYRQDPGLGLRLIYFSYDVKMKEKGDIPEGYSVSREKKERFSLILESASTNQTSMYLCASSLPGHGRSKDSPLHFGNGTRLTVT.

In this sample, this clonotype turned up many times. The chain has TRBV6-1 and TRBJ2-6, with TRBD1 identical over 9 bases. From germline, CDR1 is MNHNS and CDR2 SASEGT. This CDR3 spans 18 amino acids. The V and J ends lost 6 bases and 0 bases, in that order; junction bases with no gene match: 9. The CDR3, as DNA: TGTGCCAGCAGCGAGAGGGACAGGGTATACTCTGGGGCCAACGTCCTGACTTTC. Its protein product is CASSERDRVYSGANVLTF.

The chain combines TRBV7-6 with TRBJ2-5; unclear D gene. The V end lost 4 bases, the J end lost 4 bases, and 16 bases lay between the germline ends. Germline CDR1 reads SGHVS; CDR2 reads FNYEAQ. The CDR3 contains 15 residues. In DNA form, the CDR3 reads TGTGCCAGCAGCTCAGGTAGCTCCCTCGCAGAGACCCAGTACTTC. It is translated as CASSSGSSLAETQYF.

For the CDR3, the DNA is TGTGCCAGTAGTCTCTACCCCGGGACCCACACTGAAGCTTTCTTT. This codes for CASSLYPGTHTEAFF. The V gene is TRBV19, the J gene TRBJ1-1, with D possibly being TRBD1 (5 bases). The germline V and J ends were trimmed by 5 bases and 3 bases, with 16 bases remaining between them. The germline gives CDR1 LNHDA, CDR2 SQIVND (reference sequence). This CDR3 is built from 15 residues.

With respect to this clonotype: This could be a read error, since a much larger clone is one nucleotide away. This chain links TRBV7-6 with TRBJ2-1; tentatively, D is TRBD2 (6 bases). The germline V gene encodes CDR1 SGHVS and CDR2 FNYEAQ. The CDR3 runs 15 residues. The DNA for the CDR3 is TGTGTCAGCAGCTTCGGAGGGAACCCCTACAATGAGCAGTTCTTC. Amino acids: CVSSFGGNPYNEQFF.

A note on this clonotype: A much larger clone sits a single nucleotide away, making a read error possible. The V call is TRBV10-3, the J call TRBJ2-2; D is possibly TRBD2 (5 bases). The CDR3 spans 16 residues. V was clipped by 4 bases and J by 6 bases, with 18 bases between them. In germline, CDR1 is ENHRY, CDR2 SYGVKD. The CDR3 region is CAISGQYIGSAGELFF. The CDR3 DNA reads TGTGCCATCAGTGGGCAGTATATAGGGAGTGCCGGGGAGCTGTTTTTT.